Presented here are 5 T cell receptor beta chains from one specimen sequenced in a study of T cell clones after liver transplantation. Repertoires were generated with immunoSEQ multiplex PCR, while TCRdb's copy carries only in-frame clones and drops some. In the table there are around 51,000 clones, approximately 87% of which are singletons. Specimen: CD8+ T cells from blood, collected 12 months after liver transplant. The receptors shown here come from a human patient who received a liver transplant. These T cells may partly come from the graft donor.

The chain combines TRBV27 with TRBJ1-2, with D perhaps TRBD1 (5 bases). The V end was cut by 7 bases, the J end by 7 bases, with 19 bases between. The V gene's germline CDR1 is MNHEY and CDR2 SMNVEV (reference sequence). The CDR3 is 14 residues long. CDR3 bases: TGTGCCAGCAATCAGGGCGACCTAGGCGGTGGCTACACCTTC. Amino acid sequence: CASNQGDLGGGYTF.

J is TRBJ2-7 and V is TRBV9; 7 bases align to TRBD2. The CDR3 is made up of 14 amino acids. CDR1 SGDLS and CDR2 YYNGEE come from the germline V gene. With 2 bases clipped from V and 11 bases from J, the junction kept 13 bases outside the gene matches. CDR3 nucleotide sequence: TGTGCCAGCAGCGTGGGGGGGACTCACTCCAGGGAGTACTTC. This encodes CASSVGGTHSREYF.

This chain joins TRBV29-1 and TRBJ1-2, with a possible D match to TRBD1 (5 bases). The V and J ends lost 3 bases and 6 bases respectively, with 11 bases between them. Per germline, CDR1 SQVTM and CDR2 ANQGSEA. The CDR3 contains 12 residues. CDR3 in DNA: TGCAGCGTTGAGCAGGGAGGGAATGGCTACACCTTC. It specifies CSVEQGGNGYTF. Based on the CDR3 plus reference TRBV29-1 and TRBJ1-2, the full variable domain is SAVISQKPSRDICQRGTSLTIQCQVDSQVTMMFWYRQQPGQSLTLIATANQGSEATYESGFVIDKFPISRPNLTFSTLTVSNMSPEDSSIYLCSVEQGGNGYTFGSGTRLTVV.

This clone has a single count. V and J are TRBV11-2 and TRBJ2-3, with 8 nucleotides matching TRBD2. The germline V gene has CDR1 SGHAT and CDR2 FQNNGV. J was trimmed by 5 bases and V by 8 bases; bases with no gene match: 12. The CDR3 consists of 15 residues. Written as DNA, the CDR3 is TGTGCCAGCGGGCTGGGACTAGATGGCAGAGATACGCAGTATTTT. It is translated as CASGLGLDGRDTQYF.

This chain joins TRBV5-1 and TRBJ1-2; D not resolved. V gave up 0 bases and J gave up 3 bases, with 9 bases separating them. The germline V gene has CDR1 SGHRS and CDR2 YFSETQ. CDR3 length equals 14 residues. This CDR3 reads CASSLEGSHYGYTF. The DNA for the CDR3 is TGCGCCAGCAGCTTGGAGGGTTCCCACTATGGCTACACCTTC.